Listed below are T cell receptor beta chains from one sample, sequenced in a study of radiotherapy plus CTLA-4 blockade in lung cancer. TCRdb's table, derived via immunoSEQ multiplex PCR, lists solely in-frame clones and lacks some. The sample consists of about 40,000 clones, 65% to 90% of them appearing once. Sequences were derived from peripheral blood, sampled from a patient treated with radiotherapy plus ipilimumab. These receptors originate from a human donor with non-small cell lung cancer whose response to radiotherapy plus ipilimumab could not be evaluated. Both conserved end residues are part of each CDR3. A D gene is named only where the DNA matches it firmly. The listing skips clone size in some rows; elsewhere it reads once, few, many or a size class.

- | TRBJ2-2 | TRBV6-5 | - | TGTGCCAGCCGGGTTAGGGGGAACACCGGGGAGCTGTTTTTT | CASRVRGNTGELFF
TRBD2 | TRBJ2-1 | TRBV5-4 | - | TGTGCCAGCAGCCCCCGGACTAGCGGGGTTTACAATGAGCAGTTCTTC | CASSPRTSGVYNEQFF
- | TRBJ2-7 | TRBV5-8 | - | TGTGCCAGCAGCTTGGAGCCGGACAGCTCCTACGAGCAGTACTTC | CASSLEPDSSYEQYF
TRBD2 | TRBJ2-1 | TRBV5-6 | - | TGTGCCAGCAGCTTAGCGGGGAGGTTGAATGAGCAGTTCTTC | CASSLAGRLNEQFF
TRBD1 | TRBJ1-1 | TRBV10-2 | - | TGCGCCAGCAGTGTGACAGGGGGGGCCACTGAAGCTTTCTTT | CASSVTGGATEAFF
TRBD1 | TRBJ1-4 | TRBV29-1 | - | TGCAGCGTTGAAGATCGGTCGGAGACAGGGGATTTCCGAGAAAAACTGTTTTTT | CSVEDRSETGDFREKLFF
- | TRBJ2-7 | TRBV6-5 | - | TGTGCCAGCAGTTACAGACCGTCGGGGGAAGCGATCGAGCAGTACTTC | CASSYRPSGEAIEQYF
TRBD2 | TRBJ2-3 | TRBV4-1 | - | TGCGCCAGCAGTGGAGCGGGAGGGCCGGTTACGCAGTATTTT | CASSGAGGPVTQYF
- | TRBJ1-5 | TRBV7-2 | - | TGTGCCAGCAGCTTAGTGGGGGGAAGCAATCAGCCCCAGCATTTT | CASSLVGGSNQPQHF
- | TRBJ2-7 | TRBV5-1 | once | TGCGCCAGCAGCTTGGCCGCAGGAGGTGGCCACGAGCAGTACTTC | CASSLAAGGGHEQYF
- | TRBJ2-2 | TRBV9 | - | TGTGCCAGCAGCGTAGGAGGGCACGGCACCGGGGAGCTGTTTTTT | CASSVGGHGTGELFF
TRBD2 | TRBJ2-5 | TRBV10-1 | - | TGCGCCAGCAGTGGGATAGCGGGGGGACCAGAAGAGACCCAGTACTTC | CASSGIAGGPEETQYF
TRBD1 | TRBJ2-1 | TRBV10-1 | once | TGCGCCAGCAGTGGAGGACAGGCCAATGAGCAGTTCTTC | CASSGGQANEQFF
- | TRBJ2-4 | TRBV20-1 | - | TGCAGTTTACTAGCCAAAAACATTCAGTACTTC | CSLLAKNIQYF
- | TRBJ2-3 | TRBV11-3 | - | TGTGCCAGCAGCTTAGGAAGGGGAGATACGCAGTATTTT | CASSLGRGDTQYF
- | TRBJ2-5 | TRBV11-3 | - | TGTGCCAGCAGCTTAGGTTACGAGAAAGAGACCCAGTACTTC | CASSLGYEKETQYF
- | TRBJ2-3 | TRBV11-2 | - | TGTGCCAGCAGCTCGGCGGGCTCTACAGATACGCAGTATTTT | CASSSAGSTDTQYF
- | TRBJ1-1 | TRBV19 | once | TGTGCCAGTAGTATGGCAGGGCTAATGAACACTGAAGCTTTCTTT | CASSMAGLMNTEAFF
- | TRBJ1-4 | TRBV7-9 | - | TGTGCCAGCAGCCTGGACTTGCCAAATGAAAAACTGTTTTTT | CASSLDLPNEKLFF
TRBD2 | TRBJ2-7 | TRBV4-3 | - | TGCGCCAGCAGCCAAGATCCCCTAGCGGGGACGTACGAGCAGTACTTC | CASSQDPLAGTYEQYF
- | TRBJ1-3 | TRBV4-3 | once | TGCGCCAGCAGCCAAGATGCGGGGGCGACTGGAAACACCATATATTTT | CASSQDAGATGNTIYF
- | TRBJ2-1 | TRBV5-1 | - | TGCGCCAGCAGCTTTACGGGGAGCTCCTACAATGAGCAGTTCTTC | CASSFTGSSYNEQFF
- | TRBJ1-4 | TRBV2 | - | TGTGCCAGCAGAATCCTCGGGGGGTACGGGGAAAAACTGTTTTTT | CASRILGGYGEKLFF
- | TRBJ2-3 | TRBV6-5 | - | TGTGCCAGCAGTTACGCGGGGGATACGCAGTATTTT | CASSYAGDTQYF
- | TRBJ2-7 | TRBV28 | once | TGTGCCAGCAGTTTATTCGGGGGAGCTGACGAGCAGTACTTC | CASSLFGGADEQYF
TRBD1 | TRBJ2-3 | TRBV7-3 | once | TGTGCCAGCAGCCCGACAGGGGGAAGCACAGATACGCAGTATTTT | CASSPTGGSTDTQYF
- | TRBJ1-2 | TRBV6-1 | - | TGTGCCAGCAGCCCACTCGGGGGGGTCTATGGCTACACCTTC | CASSPLGGVYGYTF
TRBD1 | TRBJ2-7 | TRBV7-8 | - | TGTGCCAGCAGCTTAGAGACGGACAGGTCCTACGAGCAGTACTTC | CASSLETDRSYEQYF
TRBD1 | TRBJ1-2 | TRBV19 | - | TGTGCCAGTAGTAGTAGAGACAGGGGGCACTATGGCTACACCTTC | CASSSRDRGHYGYTF
TRBD2 | TRBJ2-3 | TRBV5-4 | - | TGTGCCAGCAGCTTGCCGCTAGCGGGAGGGGCAGATACGCAGTATTTT | CASSLPLAGGADTQYF
TRBD1 | TRBJ1-2 | TRBV11-2 | - | TGTGCCAGCAGCCCAACAGGGGGGGTGGATGGCTACACCTTC | CASSPTGGVDGYTF
TRBD2 | TRBJ2-5 | TRBV4-3 | - | TGCGCCAGCAGCCAAGGGGAGGGCCCGTTTGGAGAGACCCAGTACTTC | CASSQGEGPFGETQYF
TRBD2 | TRBJ2-7 | TRBV20-1 | - | TGCAGTGCTAGAGCCGAACTAGCGGGAGGCTTC | CSARAELAGGF
- | TRBJ1-4 | TRBV19 | few | TGTGCCAGTAGTAGCCGGACAGCAACTAATGAAAAACTGTTTTTT | CASSSRTATNEKLFF
TRBD2 | TRBJ2-3 | TRBV28 | - | TGTGCCAGCATAGCGGGGAACACAGATACGCAGTATTTT | CASIAGNTDTQYF
- | TRBJ2-5 | TRBV5-1 | - | TGCGCCAGCAGCTCCTCTTCCACGGGGGAGACCCAGTACTTC | CASSSSSTGETQYF
- | TRBJ2-3 | TRBV6-6 | - | TGTGCCAGCCAAGAGTTTAGCGGAAGCACAGATACGCAGTATTTT | CASQEFSGSTDTQYF
- | TRBJ1-1 | TRBV28 | - | TGTGCCAGCACCATAGGTACGGGTTATCGGACTGAAGCTTTCTTT | CASTIGTGYRTEAFF
TRBD2 | TRBJ2-5 | TRBV5-1 | - | TGCGCCAGCAGCTTCGGGACTAGCGGGGGGGGAGAGACCCAGTACTTC | CASSFGTSGGGETQYF
- | TRBJ2-5 | TRBV5-4 | - | TGTGCCCTGGGAGGGGGTAGGGAGACCCAGTACTTC | CALGGGRETQYF
TRBD2 | TRBJ2-3 | TRBV28 | - | TGTGCCAGCAGGGCGGGGGGGTCCGTAGGTACGCAGTATTTT | CASRAGGSVGTQYF
TRBD1 | TRBJ1-1 | TRBV5-1 | - | TGCGCCAGCAGCAGGGGACAGGGAATTGAAGCTTTCTTT | CASSRGQGIEAFF
- | TRBJ2-7 | TRBV27 | - | TGTGCCAGCAGTTTAGGCAGGGGAACCTACGAGCAGTACTTC | CASSLGRGTYEQYF
TRBD1 | TRBJ2-7 | TRBV28 | few | TGTGCCAGCAGCCCAGGGACAGGGTACCACGAGCAGTACTTC | CASSPGTGYHEQYF
- | TRBJ2-1 | TRBV11-2 | - | TGTGCCAGCAGCTTAGTCAGGGGGCAGTTCTTC | CASSLVRGQFF
TRBD2 | TRBJ2-7 | TRBV4-2 | - | TGTGCCAGCAGCCAATCTGCGGGAGGAATTCTGGAGCAGTACTTC | CASSQSAGGILEQYF